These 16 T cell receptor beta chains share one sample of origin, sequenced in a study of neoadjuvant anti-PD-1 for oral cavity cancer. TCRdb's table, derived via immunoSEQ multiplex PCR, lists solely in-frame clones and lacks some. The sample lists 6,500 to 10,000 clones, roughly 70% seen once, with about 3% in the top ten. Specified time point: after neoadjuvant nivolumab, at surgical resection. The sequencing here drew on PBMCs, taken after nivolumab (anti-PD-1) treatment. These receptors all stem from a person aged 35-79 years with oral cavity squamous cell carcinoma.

The CDR3 protein is CATSGAGGPQNIQYF. Here the CDR3 DNA reads TGTGCCACCAGCGGAGCGGGGGGGCCACAAAACATTCAGTACTTC. The rearrangement joins TRBV15 to TRBJ2-4; 10 nucleotides match TRBD2. Germline values: CDR1 LNHNV, CDR2 YYDKDF (reference sequence). After removal of 5 bases from V and 5 bases from J, the junction contained 6 bases not matched to a gene. The CDR3 is 15 amino acids.

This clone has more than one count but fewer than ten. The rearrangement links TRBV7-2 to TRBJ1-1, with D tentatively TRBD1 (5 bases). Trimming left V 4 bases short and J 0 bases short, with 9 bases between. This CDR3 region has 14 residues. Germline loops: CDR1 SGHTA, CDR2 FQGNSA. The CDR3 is CASSSGRVNTEAFF. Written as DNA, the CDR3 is TGTGCCAGCAGCTCGGGACGAGTGAACACTGAAGCTTTCTTT.

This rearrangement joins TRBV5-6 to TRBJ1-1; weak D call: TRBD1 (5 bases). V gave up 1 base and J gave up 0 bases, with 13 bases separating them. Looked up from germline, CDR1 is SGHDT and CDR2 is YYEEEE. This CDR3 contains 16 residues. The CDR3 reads CASSLTGLLMNTEAFF. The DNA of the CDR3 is TGTGCCAGCAGCTTGACGGGACTACTCATGAACACTGAAGCTTTCTTT. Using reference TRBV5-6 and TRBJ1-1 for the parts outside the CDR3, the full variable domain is DAGVTQSPTHLIKTRGQQVTLRCSPKSGHDTVSWYQQALGQGPQFIFQYYEEEERQRGNFPDRFSGHQFPNYSSELNVNALLLGDSALYLCASSLTGLLMNTEAFFGQGTRLTVV.

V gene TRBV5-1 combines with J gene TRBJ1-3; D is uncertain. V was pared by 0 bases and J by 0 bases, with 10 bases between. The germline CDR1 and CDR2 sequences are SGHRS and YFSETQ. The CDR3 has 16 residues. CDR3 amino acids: CASSLGRHSSGNTIYF. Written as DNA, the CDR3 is TGCGCCAGCAGCTTGGGGCGCCACAGCTCTGGAAACACCATATATTTT.

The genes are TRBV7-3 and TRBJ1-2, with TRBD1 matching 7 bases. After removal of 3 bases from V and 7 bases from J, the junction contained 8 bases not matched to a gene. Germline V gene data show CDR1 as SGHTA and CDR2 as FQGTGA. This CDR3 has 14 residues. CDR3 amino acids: CASSFGPDRAGYTF. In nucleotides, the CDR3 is TGTGCCAGCAGCTTCGGCCCCGACAGGGCTGGCTACACCTTC.

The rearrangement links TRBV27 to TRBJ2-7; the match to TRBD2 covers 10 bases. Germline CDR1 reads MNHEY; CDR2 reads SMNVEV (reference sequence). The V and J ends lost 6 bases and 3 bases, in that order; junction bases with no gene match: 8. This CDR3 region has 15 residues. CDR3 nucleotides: TGTGCCAGCAGACTCTCTAGCGGGGGAGTCTACGAGCAGTACTTC. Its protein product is CASRLSSGGVYEQYF.

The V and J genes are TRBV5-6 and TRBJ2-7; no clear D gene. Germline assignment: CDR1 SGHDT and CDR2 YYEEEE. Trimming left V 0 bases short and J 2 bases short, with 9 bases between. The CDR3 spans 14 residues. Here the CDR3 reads CASSLVGPAYEQYF. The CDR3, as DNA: TGTGCCAGCAGCTTGGTAGGGCCAGCCTACGAGCAGTACTTC. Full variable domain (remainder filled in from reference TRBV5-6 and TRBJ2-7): DAGVTQSPTHLIKTRGQQVTLRCSPKSGHDTVSWYQQALGQGPQFIFQYYEEEERQRGNFPDRFSGHQFPNYSSELNVNALLLGDSALYLCASSLVGPAYEQYFGPGTRLTVT.

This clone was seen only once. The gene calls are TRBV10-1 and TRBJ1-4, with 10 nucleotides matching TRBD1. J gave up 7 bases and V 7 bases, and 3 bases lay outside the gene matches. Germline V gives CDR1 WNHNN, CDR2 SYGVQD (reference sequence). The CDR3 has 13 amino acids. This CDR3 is CASNRDRGEKLFF. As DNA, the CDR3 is TGCGCCAGCAATCGGGACAGGGGTGAAAAACTGTTTTTT.

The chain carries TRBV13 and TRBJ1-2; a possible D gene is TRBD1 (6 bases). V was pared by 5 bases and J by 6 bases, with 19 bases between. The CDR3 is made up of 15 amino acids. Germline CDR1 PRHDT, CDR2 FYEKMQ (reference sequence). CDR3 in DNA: TGTGCCAGCAGCGACCGGACAGCCCGGGGGAATGGCTACACCTTC. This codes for CASSDRTARGNGYTF.

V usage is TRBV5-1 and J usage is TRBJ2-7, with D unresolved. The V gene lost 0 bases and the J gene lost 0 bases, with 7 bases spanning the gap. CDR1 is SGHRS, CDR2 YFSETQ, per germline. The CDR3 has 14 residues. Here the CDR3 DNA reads TGCGCCAGCAGCTTGGGACGGAACTCCTACGAGCAGTACTTC. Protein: CASSLGRNSYEQYF. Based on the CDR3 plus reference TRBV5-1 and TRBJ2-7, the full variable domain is KAGVTQTPRYLIKTRGQQVTLSCSPISGHRSVSWYQQTPGQGLQFLFEYFSETQRNKGNFPGRFSGRQFSNSRSEMNVSTLELGDSALYLCASSLGRNSYEQYFGPGTRLTVT.

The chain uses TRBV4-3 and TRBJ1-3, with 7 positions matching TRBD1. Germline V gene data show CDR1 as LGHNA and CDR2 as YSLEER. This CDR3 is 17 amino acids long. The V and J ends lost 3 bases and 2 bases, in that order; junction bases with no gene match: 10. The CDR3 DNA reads TGCGCCAGCAGCCAGTCGCCCGACGACAGGGCTGGAAACACCATATATTTT. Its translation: CASSQSPDDRAGNTIYF.

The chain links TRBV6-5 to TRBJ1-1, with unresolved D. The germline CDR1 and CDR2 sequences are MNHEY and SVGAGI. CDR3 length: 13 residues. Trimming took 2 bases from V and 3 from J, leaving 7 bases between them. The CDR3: CASSYKRDTEAFF. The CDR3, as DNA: TGTGCCAGCAGTTACAAGAGGGACACTGAAGCTTTCTTT.

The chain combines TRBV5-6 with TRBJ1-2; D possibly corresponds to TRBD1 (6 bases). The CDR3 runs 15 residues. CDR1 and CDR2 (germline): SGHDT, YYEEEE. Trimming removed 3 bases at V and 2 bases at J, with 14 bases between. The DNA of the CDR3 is TGTGCCAGCAGCTGGCGGGGAGGGGGAAACTATGGCTACACCTTC. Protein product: CASSWRGGGNYGYTF.

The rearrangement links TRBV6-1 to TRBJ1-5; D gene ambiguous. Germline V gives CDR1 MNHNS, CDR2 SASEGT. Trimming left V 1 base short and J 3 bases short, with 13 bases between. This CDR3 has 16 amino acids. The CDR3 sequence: CASSEVFLGFNQPQHF. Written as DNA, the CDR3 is TGTGCCAGCAGTGAAGTTTTCTTAGGGTTCAATCAGCCCCAGCATTTT.

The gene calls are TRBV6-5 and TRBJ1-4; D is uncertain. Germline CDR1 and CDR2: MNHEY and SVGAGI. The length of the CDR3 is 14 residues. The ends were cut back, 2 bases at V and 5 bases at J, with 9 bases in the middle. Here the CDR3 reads CASSYGRSNEKLFF. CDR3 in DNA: TGTGCCAGCAGTTACGGCCGGTCGAATGAAAAACTGTTTTTT.

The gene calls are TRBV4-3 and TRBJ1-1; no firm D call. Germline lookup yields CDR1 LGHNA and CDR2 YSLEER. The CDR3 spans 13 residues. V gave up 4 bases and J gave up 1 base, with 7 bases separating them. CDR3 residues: CASSLRKNTEAFF. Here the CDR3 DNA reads TGCGCCAGCAGCCTTCGGAAGAACACTGAAGCTTTCTTT.